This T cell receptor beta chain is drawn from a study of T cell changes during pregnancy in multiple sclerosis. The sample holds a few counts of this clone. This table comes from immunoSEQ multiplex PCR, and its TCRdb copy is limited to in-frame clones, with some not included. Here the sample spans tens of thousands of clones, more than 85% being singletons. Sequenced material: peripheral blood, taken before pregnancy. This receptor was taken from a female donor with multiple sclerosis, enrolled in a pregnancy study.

CDR3 sequence reads: CASSEGGAREQYF. The CDR3 DNA reads TGTGCCAGCAGCGAGGGGGGGGCCCGGGAGCAGTACTTC. J is TRBJ2-7 and V is TRBV7-6; D possibly corresponds to TRBD2 (7 bases). Looked up from germline, CDR1 is SGHVS and CDR2 is FNYEAQ. The CDR3 covers 13 residues. The V end lost 5 bases, the J end lost 7 bases, and 15 bases lay between the germline ends.